The clone carrying this TCR beta chain was seen at least ten times. As yet, its antigen is unknown. This specimen comes from a study of T cell repertoires in cytomegalovirus infection. TCRdb used MiXCR to reprocess the reads, holding one entry per CDR3 protein. The table shows roughly 990,000 distinct CDR3 sequences, with approximately 31% occurring only once. CDR3 length: 14 residues. Trimming took 2 bases from V and 4 from J, leaving 11 bases between them. Germline assignment: CDR1 MNHEY and CDR2 SMNVEV (reference sequence). This receptor was obtained from a human donor in good health (CMV status not recorded). Some clones in this sample may be carry-over from other donors' samples. Sequencing was performed on cultured CD8+ T cells from PBMCs, taken from culture after CMV antigen stimulation. The rearrangement links TRBV27 to TRBJ1-2, with D possibly being TRBD1 (5 bases). CDR3 in DNA: TGTGCCAGCAGTTTACAGGGAGAGGGCTATGGCTACACCTTC. It yields the protein CASSLQGEGYGYTF.